This passage covers 5 T cell receptor beta chains from one sample sequenced in a study of identical twins. TCRdb re-analysed the 5' RACE reads in MiXCR, keeping a single row per CDR3 protein. Of 1.5 million to 2 million distinct CDR3 sequences in the sample, around 33% were seen once. Sequenced: cord blood. All receptors derive from a newborn girl in good health.

The chain has TRBV25-1 and TRBJ2-7, with 8 bases fitting TRBD2. This CDR3 region has 12 residues. Germline V gene sequence: CDR1 MGHDK, CDR2 SYGVNS. This CDR3 reads CAAGGRVYEQYF. The CDR3, as DNA: TGTGCGGCGGGAGGTCGGGTCTACGAGCAGTACTTC.

This clonotype was picked up a small number of times. The V call is TRBV15, the J call TRBJ2-7; 7 bases align to TRBD1. The V and J ends lost 5 bases and 3 bases, in that order; junction bases with no gene match: 4. The germline CDR1 and CDR2 sequences are LNHNV and YYDKDF (reference sequence). The CDR3 is 13 residues long. The CDR3 reads CATSRQGSYEQYF. CDR3 DNA: TGTGCCACCAGCCGACAGGGCAGCTACGAGCAGTACTTC.

V and J are TRBV28 and TRBJ1-4, with 10 bases fitting TRBD1. The CDR3 is 14 residues long. The junction had 11 bases not matched to a gene; V was cut back by 10 bases and J by 9 bases. CDR1 and CDR2 (germline): MDHEN, SYDVKM. CDR3 residues: CATTPGQGRKKLFF. The CDR3 nucleotides are TGTGCCACTACCCCGGGACAGGGGAGGAAAAAACTGTTTTTT.

The chain couples TRBV12-3 or TRBV12-4 to TRBJ2-7, with 9 bases that match TRBD2. The CDR3 runs to 17 residues. V lost 6 bases and J lost 0; bases outside the gene matches: 12. CDR3 protein: CASSPPSGTLSSYEQYF. In DNA form, the CDR3 reads TGTGCCAGCAGCCCCCCTAGCGGGACCTTGAGCTCCTACGAGCAGTACTTC.

A word on this clonotype: This may be a read error, as it is one base from a much larger clone. The chain joins TRBV12-3 or TRBV12-4 to TRBJ2-4; D uncertain. The CDR3 loop spans 13 amino acids. CDR3 sequence: CASHGPAKNTQYF. The DNA of the CDR3 is TGTGCCAGCCACGGTCCAGCCAAAAACACTCAGTACTTC.